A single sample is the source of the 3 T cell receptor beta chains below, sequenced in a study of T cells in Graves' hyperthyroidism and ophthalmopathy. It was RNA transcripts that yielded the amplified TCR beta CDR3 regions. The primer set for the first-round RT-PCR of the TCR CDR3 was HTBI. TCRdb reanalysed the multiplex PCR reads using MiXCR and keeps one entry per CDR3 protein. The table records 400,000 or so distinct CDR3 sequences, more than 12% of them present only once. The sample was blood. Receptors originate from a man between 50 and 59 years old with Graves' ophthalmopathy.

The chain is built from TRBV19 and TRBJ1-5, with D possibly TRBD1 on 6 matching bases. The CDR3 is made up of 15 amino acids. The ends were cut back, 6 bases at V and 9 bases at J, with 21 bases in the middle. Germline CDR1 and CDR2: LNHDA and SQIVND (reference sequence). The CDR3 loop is CASSPGAAYVGPQHF. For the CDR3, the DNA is TGTGCCAGTAGCCCGGGGGCCGCCTATGTGGGGCCCCAGCATTTT.

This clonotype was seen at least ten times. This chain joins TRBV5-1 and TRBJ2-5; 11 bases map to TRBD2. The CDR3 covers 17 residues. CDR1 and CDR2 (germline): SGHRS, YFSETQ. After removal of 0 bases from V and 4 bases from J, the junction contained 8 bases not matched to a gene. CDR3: CASSLGASGRSRETQYF. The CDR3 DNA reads TGCGCCAGCAGCTTGGGGGCTAGCGGGAGGTCGCGAGAGACCCAGTACTTC.

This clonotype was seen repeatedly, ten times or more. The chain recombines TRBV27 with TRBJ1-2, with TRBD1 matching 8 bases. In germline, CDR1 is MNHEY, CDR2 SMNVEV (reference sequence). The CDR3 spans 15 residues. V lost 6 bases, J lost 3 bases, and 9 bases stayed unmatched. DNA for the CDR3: TGTGCCAGCAGGGGAGACAGGGGCCGCCACTATGGCTACACCTTC. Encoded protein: CASRGDRGRHYGYTF.